This T cell receptor (beta chain) originates from a study of T cell repertoires in cytomegalovirus infection. Study-wide points: CMV-specific TCR beta clonotypes restricted by HLA-C dominated the ex vivo response.

As concerns this clonotype: No antigen is known for it.

TCRdb itself ran the reads through MiXCR, one entry per CDR3 protein. Of some 500,000 distinct CDR3 sequences listed, 30% to 40% are singletons. V lost 4 bases, J lost 2 bases, and 14 bases lay in between. The germline V gene encodes CDR1 LNHDA and CDR2 SQIVND (reference sequence). CDR3 length: 15 amino acids. The sample was cultured PBMCs, taken from culture after CMV antigen stimulation. The sequence was obtained from a human donor in good health (CMV status not recorded). Some clones in this sample may be carry-over from other donors' samples. The chain is built from TRBV19 and TRBJ1-1; tentative D call: TRBD1 (6 bases). The CDR3 nucleotides are TGTGCCAGTAGTACAAGTGGGGGGCTTAACACTGAAGCTTTCTTT. This encodes CASSTSGGLNTEAFF.